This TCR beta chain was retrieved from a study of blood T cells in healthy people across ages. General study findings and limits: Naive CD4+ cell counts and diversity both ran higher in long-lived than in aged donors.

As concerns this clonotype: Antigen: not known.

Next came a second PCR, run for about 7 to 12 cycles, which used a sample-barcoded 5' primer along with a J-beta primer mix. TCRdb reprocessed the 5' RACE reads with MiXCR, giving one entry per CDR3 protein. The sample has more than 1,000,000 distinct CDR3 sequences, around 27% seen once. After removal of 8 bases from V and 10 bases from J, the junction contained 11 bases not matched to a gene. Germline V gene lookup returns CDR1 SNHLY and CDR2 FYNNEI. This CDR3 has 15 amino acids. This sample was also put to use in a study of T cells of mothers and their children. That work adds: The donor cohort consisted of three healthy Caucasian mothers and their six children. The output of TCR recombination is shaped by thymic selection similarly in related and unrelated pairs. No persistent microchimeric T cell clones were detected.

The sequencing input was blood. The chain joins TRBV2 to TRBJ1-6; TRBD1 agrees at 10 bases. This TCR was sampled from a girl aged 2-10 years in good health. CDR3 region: CASGGGDRGTSPLHF. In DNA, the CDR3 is TGTGCCAGCGGAGGTGGGGACAGGGGCACCTCACCCCTCCACTTT.